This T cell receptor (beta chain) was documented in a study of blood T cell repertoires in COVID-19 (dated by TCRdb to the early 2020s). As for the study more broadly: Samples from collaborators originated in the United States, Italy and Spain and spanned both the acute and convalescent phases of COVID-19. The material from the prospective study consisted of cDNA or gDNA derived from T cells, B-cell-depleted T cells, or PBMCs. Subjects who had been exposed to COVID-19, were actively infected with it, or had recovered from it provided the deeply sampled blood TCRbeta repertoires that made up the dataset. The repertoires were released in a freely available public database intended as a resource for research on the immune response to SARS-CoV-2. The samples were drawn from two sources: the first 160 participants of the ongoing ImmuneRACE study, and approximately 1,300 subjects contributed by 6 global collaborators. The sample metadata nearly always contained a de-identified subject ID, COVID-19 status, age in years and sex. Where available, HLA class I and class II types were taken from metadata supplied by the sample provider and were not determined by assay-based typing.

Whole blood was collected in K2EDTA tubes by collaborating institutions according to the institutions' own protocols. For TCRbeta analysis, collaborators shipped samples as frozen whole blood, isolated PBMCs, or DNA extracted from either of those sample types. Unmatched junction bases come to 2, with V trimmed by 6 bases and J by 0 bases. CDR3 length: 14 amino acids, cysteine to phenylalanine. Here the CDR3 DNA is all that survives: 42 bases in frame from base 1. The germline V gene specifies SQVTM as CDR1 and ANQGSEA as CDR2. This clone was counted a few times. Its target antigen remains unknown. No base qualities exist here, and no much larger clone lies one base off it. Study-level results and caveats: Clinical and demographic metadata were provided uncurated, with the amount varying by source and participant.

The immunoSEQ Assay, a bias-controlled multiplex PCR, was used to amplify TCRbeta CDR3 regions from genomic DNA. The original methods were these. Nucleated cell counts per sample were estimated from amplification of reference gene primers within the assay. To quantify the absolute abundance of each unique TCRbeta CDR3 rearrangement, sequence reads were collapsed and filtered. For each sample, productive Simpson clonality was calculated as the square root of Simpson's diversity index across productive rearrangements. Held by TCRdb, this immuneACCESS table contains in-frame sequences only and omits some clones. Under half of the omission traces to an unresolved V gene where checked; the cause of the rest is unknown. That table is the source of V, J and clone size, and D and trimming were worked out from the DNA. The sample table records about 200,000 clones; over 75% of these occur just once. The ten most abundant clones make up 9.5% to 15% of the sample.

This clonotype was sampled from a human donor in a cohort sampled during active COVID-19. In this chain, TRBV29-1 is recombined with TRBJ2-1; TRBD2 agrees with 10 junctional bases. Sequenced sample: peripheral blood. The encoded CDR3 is CSVVAGGSYNEQFF. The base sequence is TGCAGCGTAGTAGCGGGGGGCTCCTACAATGAGCAGTTCTTC.